Given below is one T cell receptor (beta chain) in context. Its cognate antigen is unknown. Gene and germline names: mouse. The CDR3 extends 1 residue past the end of the read, so its final part is completed from the germline J gene. Looked up from germline, CDR1 is LGHNA and CDR2 is YSYQKL. Trimming at V came to 4 bases and at J to 5 bases, leaving 3 bases not matched to a gene. This CDR3 has 14 residues. These data are taken from a study of tissue T cells after allogeneic stem cell transplantation. Study-wide results and limits: Shared clones across patients were few; motif clustering revealed tissue-specific shared signatures. In patients and mice, blood and spleen missed much of tissue repertoire.

Generated by immunoSEQ multiplex PCR, the TCRdb table keeps only in-frame clones and is missing some. The sample holds about 48,000 clones, roughly 73% seen once. This TCR was recovered from a pool of C57BL/6 mice in good health. The chain employs TRBV2 and TRBJ2-5; 10 nucleotides align to TRBD2. Sample: sorted cells pooled from one or two spleens. The CDR3 loop is CASSPTGGTDTQYF. The sequenced CDR3 bases are TGTGCCAGCAGCCCGACTGGGGGGACAGACACCCAGTAC.